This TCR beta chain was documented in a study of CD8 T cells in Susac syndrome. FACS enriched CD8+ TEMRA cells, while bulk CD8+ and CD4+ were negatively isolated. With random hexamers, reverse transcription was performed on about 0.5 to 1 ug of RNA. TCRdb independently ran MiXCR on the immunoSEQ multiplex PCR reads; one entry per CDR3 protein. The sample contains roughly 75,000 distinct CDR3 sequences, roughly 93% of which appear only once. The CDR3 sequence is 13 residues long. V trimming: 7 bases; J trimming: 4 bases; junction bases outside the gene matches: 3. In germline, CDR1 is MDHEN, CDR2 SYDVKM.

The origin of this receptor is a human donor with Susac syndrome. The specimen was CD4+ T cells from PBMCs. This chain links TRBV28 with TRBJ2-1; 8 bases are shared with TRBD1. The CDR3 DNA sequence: TGTGCCAGCAAGACAGGGGCGTACAATGAGCAGTTCTTC. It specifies CASKTGAYNEQFF. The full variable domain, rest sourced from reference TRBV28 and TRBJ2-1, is DVKVTQSSRYLVKRTGEKVFLECVQDMDHENMFWYRQDPGLGLRLIYFSYDVKMKEKGDIPEGYSVSREKKERFSLILESASTNQTSMYLCASKTGAYNEQFFGPGTRLTVL.